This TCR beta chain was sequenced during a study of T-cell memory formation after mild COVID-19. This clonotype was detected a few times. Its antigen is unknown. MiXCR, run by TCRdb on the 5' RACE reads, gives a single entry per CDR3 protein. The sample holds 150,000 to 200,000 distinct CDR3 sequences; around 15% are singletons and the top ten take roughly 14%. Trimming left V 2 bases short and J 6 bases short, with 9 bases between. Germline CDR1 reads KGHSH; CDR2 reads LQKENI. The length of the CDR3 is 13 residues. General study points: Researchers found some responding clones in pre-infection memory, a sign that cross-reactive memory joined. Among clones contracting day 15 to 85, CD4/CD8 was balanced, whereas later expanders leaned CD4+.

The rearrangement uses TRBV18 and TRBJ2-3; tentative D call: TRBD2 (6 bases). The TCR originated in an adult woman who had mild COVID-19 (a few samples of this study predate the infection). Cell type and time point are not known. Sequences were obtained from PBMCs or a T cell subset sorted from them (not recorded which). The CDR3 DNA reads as TGTGCCAGCTCACCAGGGGAGGTGGATACGCAGTATTTT. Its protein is CASSPGEVDTQYF.